This TCR beta chain emerged from a study of cytomegalovirus exposure and HLA in healthy donors. About the study: Assignment to the Caucasian-associated ancestry cluster applied to 81% of the roughly 410 genotyped donors.

Germline V gives CDR1 ENHRY, CDR2 SYGVKD. The CDR3 sequence is 16 residues long. Trimming removed 3 bases at V and 5 bases at J, with 16 bases between. General study points: Investigators reported 150 to 200 TCR beta chains as tied to cytomegalovirus. Most subjects' HLA-A and HLA-B alleles were reportedly predicted from TCR beta sequences.

As regards this clone: Its cognate antigen is unknown.

PCR primers comprised 60 Vbeta and 13 Jbeta primers. Method: immunoSEQ multiplex PCR; TCRdb's copy keeps in-frame clones and lacks some. The sample holds about 150,000 clones. The TCR was taken from a woman aged 50 to 60 in good health and CMV-seronegative. V is TRBV10-3 and J is TRBJ2-2; D may be TRBD2 (7 bases). The sample taken for sequencing was PBMCs. The CDR3 region has the DNA TGTGCCATCAGTGAATCATGGGGAGGGGGTACCGGGGAGCTGTTTTTT. Encoded protein: CAISESWGGGTGELFF.